The 5 T cell receptor beta chains given below trace back to one sample, sequenced in a study of T cells in women clearing cervical HPV infection. Data came from immunoSEQ multiplex PCR; TCRdb stores just in-frame clones and leaves some out. The sample data list fewer than 35,000 clones. The material sequenced was blood buffy coat. Source of these receptors: a woman between 18 and 69 years old with a cervical HPV16 infection that either progressed to CIN3+ or cleared (not recorded which).

As concerns this clone: Read coverage stops 3 residues before the CDR3 terminus; the germline J gene supplies the remainder. This chain uses TRBV2 with TRBJ2-2, with D hard to call. Trimming stripped 3 bases from V and 4 bases from J, with 9 bases between. The germline CDR1 and CDR2 sequences are SNHLY and FYNNEI. The CDR3 spans 14 residues. CDR3 bases read: TGTGCCAGCAGTGATAAGGGCACCACCGGGGAG. Translating gives CASSDKGTTGE. The entire CDR3 reads CASSDKGTTGELFF.

On this clone itself: The read terminates 3 residues ahead of where the CDR3 ends, so the germline J gene completes it. The chain has TRBV7-2 and TRBJ1-2; D gene uncertain. Germline CDR1 reads SGHTA; CDR2 reads FQGNSA. The V gene lost 4 bases and the J gene lost 4 bases, with 10 bases spanning the gap. This CDR3 contains 13 residues. The CDR3: CASSSPLLYGYTF. The DNA read from the CDR3 is TGTGCCAGCAGCTCGCCCCTACTCTATGGC. The whole variable domain, remainder taken from reference TRBV7-2 and TRBJ1-2, is GAGVSQSPSNKVTEKGKDVELRCDPISGHTALYWYRQSLGQGLEFLIYFQGNSAPDKSGLPSDRFSAERTGGSVSTLTIQRTQQEDSAVYLCASSSPLLYGYTFGSGTRLTVV.

The covered CDR3 bases are TGTGCCAGCAGTGTAGGGCGGGTGCCGGTTGCGTACGAG. Translating it yields CASSVGRVPVAYE. The whole CDR3 protein is CASSVGRVPVAYEQYF. The chain employs TRBV2 and TRBJ2-7, with D maybe TRBD2 (5 bases). Coverage ceases 3 residues before the CDR3 finishes, and the germline J gene fills in the end. This CDR3 is built from 16 residues. Trimming pared 4 bases from V and 4 bases from J, leaving 20 bases between. The germline CDR1 and CDR2 sequences are SNHLY and FYNNEI.

Concerning this clone itself: The CDR3 is cut off 3 residues early in the read; its end comes from the germline J gene. The chain links TRBV5-1 to TRBJ2-7; 7 bases agree with TRBD2. CDR1 and CDR2 (germline): SGHRS, YFSETQ. V lost 4 bases, J lost 5 bases, and 6 bases stayed unmatched. This CDR3 has 13 amino acids. CDR3 amino acids: CASSDGLGDEQYF. The sequenced part of the CDR3 DNA is TGCGCCAGCAGCGACGGACTAGGCGACGAG.

Comments on this clone: The read comes to an end 3 residues before the CDR3 does, leaving the germline J gene to fill in the end. The chain carries TRBV5-1 and TRBJ2-6, with D possibly TRBD2 on 6 matching bases. V shed 6 bases and J shed 0 bases, with 19 bases lying between them. The CDR3 has 18 amino acids. The germline CDR1 and CDR2 sequences are SGHRS and YFSETQ. The CDR3 region is CASTRGYITTSGANVLTF. Incomplete CDR3 DNA: TGCGCCAGCACCCGGGGGTACATTACAACCTCTGGGGCCAACGTC.